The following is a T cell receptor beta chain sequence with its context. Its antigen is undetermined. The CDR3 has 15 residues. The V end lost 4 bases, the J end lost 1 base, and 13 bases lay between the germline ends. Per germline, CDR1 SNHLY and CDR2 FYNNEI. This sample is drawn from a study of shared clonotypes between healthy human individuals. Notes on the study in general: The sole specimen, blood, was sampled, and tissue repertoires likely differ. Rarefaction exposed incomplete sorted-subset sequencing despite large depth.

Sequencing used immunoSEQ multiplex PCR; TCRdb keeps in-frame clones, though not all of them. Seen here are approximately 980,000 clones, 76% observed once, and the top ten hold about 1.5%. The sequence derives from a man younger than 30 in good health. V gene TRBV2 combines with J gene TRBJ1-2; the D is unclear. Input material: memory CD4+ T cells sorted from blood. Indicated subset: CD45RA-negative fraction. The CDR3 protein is CASSVDSGVNYGYTF. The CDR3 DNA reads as TGTGCCAGCAGTGTTGATTCCGGGGTTAACTATGGCTACACCTTC.